These 7 T cell receptor beta chains share one sample of origin, sequenced in a study of CD8+CD57+ T cells in acquired aplastic anemia. Both TCR beta VDJ combination and CDR3 sequence profiling were carried out. Genomic DNA was the template for this profiling. Via MiXCR, TCRdb re-called the reads, giving one row per CDR3 protein. The top ten hold roughly 61% of the sample, which has 200,000 to 250,000 distinct CDR3 sequences, approximately 60% seen once. It was patients with CD8+CD57+ cell expansion by flow cytometry who were chosen for sequencing. Sequencing was done on a sample of sorted CD4+, CD8+, or CD8+CD57+ T cells (not recorded which) from PBMCs. Source of these receptors: a human donor with aplastic anemia.

The CDR3 sequence: CASSLGAGNSPLHF. CDR3 in DNA: TGTGCCAGCAGCTTAGGGGCTGGGAATTCACCCCTCCACTTT. The chain has TRBV7-8 and TRBJ1-6, with D unclear. This CDR3 has 14 amino acids. Trimming pared 1 base from V and 7 bases from J, leaving 8 bases between. Germline V gives CDR1 SGHVS, CDR2 FQNEAQ.

The chain combines TRBV7-3 with TRBJ2-1, with a possible D match to TRBD2 (5 bases). This CDR3 has 17 residues. Germline V CDR1 and CDR2: SGHTA, FQGTGA. The V end was cut by 5 bases, the J end by 0 bases, with 17 bases between. The CDR3 DNA sequence: TGTGCCAGCAGCCAAGAACCCCTAGCTACCTCCTACAATGAGCAGTTCTTC. Encoded protein: CASSQEPLATSYNEQFF.

This chain connects TRBV2 to TRBJ1-4; unclear D gene. The germline V gene has CDR1 SNHLY and CDR2 FYNNEI. This CDR3 spans 12 amino acids. Trimming stripped 2 bases from V and 8 bases from J, with 6 bases between. CDR3 bases: TGTGCCAGCAGTGAAACAGAAGAAAAACTGTTTTTT. This encodes CASSETEEKLFF. Supplemented by reference TRBV2 and TRBJ1-4, the full variable domain reads EPEVTQTPSHQVTQMGQEVILRCVPISNHLYFYWYRQILGQKVEFLVSFYNNEISEKSEIFDDQFSVERPDGSNFTLKIRSTKLEDSAMYFCASSETEEKLFFGSGTQLSVL.

This clonotype has only one observation. The rearrangement uses TRBV7-8 and TRBJ2-3, with 10 positions matching TRBD2. Germline CDR1 reads SGHVS; CDR2 reads FQNEAQ. The V gene end was trimmed by 1 base and the J gene end by 3 bases; junction bases not matched to a gene: 10. This CDR3 region has 18 residues. This chain's CDR3 is CASSLDRNSGGPTDTQYF. Here the CDR3 DNA reads TGTGCCAGCAGCTTAGATAGAAATAGCGGGGGGCCTACAGATACGCAGTATTTT.

This clonotype was counted a single time. This CDR3 is CASTFDSVGYTF. The CDR3 region has the DNA TGTGCCAGCACCTTCGACTCGGTTGGCTACACCTTC. This chain uses TRBV5-6 with TRBJ1-2, with D unclear. The CDR3 covers 12 residues. V was pared by 6 bases and J by 7 bases, with 13 bases between. Germline-derived CDR1 and CDR2 are SGHDT and YYEEEE.

J is TRBJ2-7 and V is TRBV5-5; D call uncertain. The CDR3 has 11 residues. V was trimmed by 5 bases and J by 3 bases, leaving 6 bases between them. CDR1 is SGHKS, CDR2 YYEKEE, per germline (reference sequence). This CDR3 is CASRLHYEQYF. CDR3 coding DNA: TGTGCCAGCAGGCTCCACTACGAGCAGTACTTC.

This clonotype came up many times. The V gene is TRBV5-8, the J gene TRBJ2-1; 8 bases line up with TRBD2. Per germline, CDR1 SGHTS and CDR2 YDEGEE. CDR3 size: 15 residues. Germline trimming cut 1 base from V and 7 bases from J; bases unmatched to any gene: 7. The CDR3 coding sequence is TGTGCCAGCAGCTTGAGGCGGGGGGCCAGGAATGAGCAGTTCTTC. Protein: CASSLRRGARNEQFF.